Presented here are 13 T cell receptor delta chains from one specimen sequenced in a study of gamma-delta chains in newborns, infants, children. TCRdb reprocessed the reads using CATT. The repertoire holds thousands of delta-chain clones, over 9% seen once, with around 16% in the top ten. Material for sequencing was blood. The receptor set was obtained from a child who was a newborn, infant or young child, either healthy, febrile or measles-vaccinated (not recorded which).

This clone ranks as medium-sized. The V gene is TRDV1, the J gene TRDJ1, with D unresolved. Germline V gives CDR1 TSWWSYY, CDR2 QGS. CDR3 length: 15 residues. The CDR3 protein is CAYHRHYGLTDKLIF. In nucleotides, the CDR3 is TGTGCCTACCACAGACATTATGGTTTGACCGATAAACTCATCTTT.

The chain recombines TRDV2 with TRDJ3, with D uncertain. Germline assignment: CDR1 GEAIGNYY and CDR2 EKD. The CDR3 is 17 amino acids. Trimming took 9 bases from V and 0 from J, leaving 17 bases between them. CDR3 nucleotide sequence: TGTGCCAGCTTAGAGGCCTTAAGCTCCTGGGACACCCGACAGATGTTTTTC. This sequence encodes CASLEALSSWDTRQMFF.

A note on this clone: A far larger clone is one nucleotide away, so this likely arose from a read error. This same CDR3 is encoded by further DNA sequences in the sample. The rearrangement links TRDV2 to TRDJ1; D may be TRDD3 (5 bases). CDR3 length: 14 amino acids. CDR1 and CDR2 (germline): GEAIGNYY, EKD. V was cut by 1 base and J by 11 bases, with 19 bases left in between. The DNA for the CDR3 is TGTGCCTGTGACACAGGGGGCCGTGAGGGTAAGCTCATCTTT. It translates to CACDTGGREGKLIF.

This clone has more than one count but fewer than ten. At the DNA level, this CDR3 is encoded by other sequences in the same sample as well. This sequence joins TRDV1 and TRDJ1; TRDD3 matches at 13 bases. V lost 3 bases, J lost 0 bases, and 25 bases stayed unmatched. Germline loops: CDR1 TSWWSYY, CDR2 QGS. The CDR3 contains 24 residues. The CDR3 reads CALGDSPYAVLGDTQIPYTDKLIF. CDR3 in DNA: TGTGCTCTTGGGGACTCTCCGTACGCTGTACTGGGGGATACGCAGATACCGTACACCGATAAACTCATCTTT.

V usage is TRDV2 and J usage is TRDJ3, with unresolved D. V dropped 9 bases and J dropped 0 bases, with 14 bases sitting between them. Germline V gives CDR1 GEAIGNYY, CDR2 EKD. The CDR3 length is 16 residues. The CDR3, as DNA: TGTGCCACCGTACCCTCGAGCTCCTGGGACACCCGACAGATGTTTTTC. This gives the protein CATVPSSSWDTRQMFF.

This clone is deemed large. CDR3 region: CACDSLTPMGDTTDKLIF. Here the CDR3 DNA reads TGTGCCTGTGACAGTCTAACCCCTATGGGGGACACCACCGATAAACTCATCTTT. The J gene is TRDJ1, the V gene TRDV2; TRDD3 matches at 7 bases. Germline lookup yields CDR1 GEAIGNYY and CDR2 EKD. With V trimmed by 2 bases and J by 1 base, 15 bases remained unmatched. This CDR3 spans 18 amino acids.

This clone was counted a few times. Translating the DNA gives a protein that differs from the TCRdb entry at residue 4; the protein shown here is that DNA translation. The chain joins TRDV2 to TRDJ1; TRDD3 agrees at 7 bases. The CDR3 is 16 residues long. With V trimmed by 5 bases and J by 0 bases, 11 bases remained unmatched. The germline gives CDR1 GEAIGNYY, CDR2 EKD. The CDR3 coding sequence is TGTGCCTGTGCCATTATGGGGGACAAGTACACCGATAAACTCATCTTT. As protein: CACAIMGDKYTDKLIF.

The table lists this clone with a few counts. A much more abundant neighbour one base away suggests this may be a read error. Other DNA sequences in this sample translate to the same CDR3. J is TRDJ3 and V is TRDV2; TRDD3 agrees at 11 bases. This CDR3 has 20 amino acids. In germline, CDR1 is GEAIGNYY, CDR2 EKD. CDR3 in amino acids: CACDPVVLGDSPWDTRQMFF. The CDR3 bases are TGCGCCTGTGACCCGGTCGTACTGGGGGATAGCCCCTGGGACACCCGACAGATGTTTTTC.

The chain is built from TRDV2 and TRDJ3; D gene uncertain. Germline values: CDR1 GEAIGNYY, CDR2 EKD. The CDR3 contains 19 residues. V was clipped by 2 bases and J by 0 bases, with 16 bases between them. The CDR3 DNA reads TGTGCCTGTGACAGTGTGGAGAGGGGCCACTCCTGGGACACCCGACAGATGTTTTTC. Encoded protein: CACDSVERGHSWDTRQMFF.

V usage is TRDV1 and J usage is TRDJ1, with 8 bases aligning to TRDD3. Losses at the gene ends were 0 bases for V and 10 bases for J; bases not matched to a gene: 25. Germline V gene lookup returns CDR1 TSWWSYY and CDR2 QGS. This CDR3 region has 20 residues. The CDR3 DNA sequence: TGTGCTCTTGGGGAACTAATCAACCTTCCCTCGTACTGGGGGCCGGGGGGACTCATCTTT. It yields the protein CALGELINLPSYWGPGGLIF.

This clone is medium-sized by share. The chain is built from TRDV2 and TRDJ1, with 11 bases lining up with TRDD3. The V gene's germline CDR1 is GEAIGNYY and CDR2 EKD. V shed 0 bases and J 4 bases; nucleotides not matched to a gene: 6. The CDR3 covers 16 residues. CDR3 region: CACDTGHWGIGDKLIF. DNA of the CDR3: TGTGCCTGTGACACCGGCCACTGGGGGATAGGCGATAAACTCATCTTT.

This clone turned up a few times. A read error may be the cause here, since a much bigger clone is one base away. The V call is TRDV2, the J call TRDJ3; TRDD3 matches 11 bases. V was pared by 0 bases and J by 0 bases, with 9 bases of the junction left unmatched. This CDR3 is 21 amino acids long. Looked up from germline, CDR1 is GEAIGNYY and CDR2 is EKD. The CDR3 loop reads CACDTVSGGYGNSWDTRQMFF. The CDR3 DNA follows: TGTGCCTGTGACACCGTGAGTGGGGGATACGGAAACTCCTGGGACACCCGACAGATGTTTTTC.

Comments on this clone: The protein TCRdb gives is from a much larger clone and does not agree with this DNA's translation at residue 4, likely a read error; the protein shown here comes from the DNA. The rearrangement links TRDV2 to TRDJ1; 13 bases match TRDD3. V trimming: 5 bases; J trimming: 0 bases; junction bases outside the gene matches: 14. Germline V gene lookup returns CDR1 GEAIGNYY and CDR2 EKD. The CDR3 loop spans 19 amino acids. CDR3: CACAPLRLGDTPHTDKLIF. DNA of the CDR3: TGTGCCTGTGCCCCCCTTAGACTGGGGGATACGCCCCACACCGATAAACTCATCTTT.